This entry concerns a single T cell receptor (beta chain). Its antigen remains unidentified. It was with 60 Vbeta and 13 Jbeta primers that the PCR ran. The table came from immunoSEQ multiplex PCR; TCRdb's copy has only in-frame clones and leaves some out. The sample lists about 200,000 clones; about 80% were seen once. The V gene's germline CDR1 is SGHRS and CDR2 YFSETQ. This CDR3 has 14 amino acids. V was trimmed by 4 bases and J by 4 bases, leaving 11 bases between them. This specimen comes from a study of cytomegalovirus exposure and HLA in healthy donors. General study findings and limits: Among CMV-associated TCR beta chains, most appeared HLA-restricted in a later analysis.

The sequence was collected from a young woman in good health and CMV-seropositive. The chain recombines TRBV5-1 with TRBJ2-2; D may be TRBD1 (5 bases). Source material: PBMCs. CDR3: CASSVGAGTGELFF. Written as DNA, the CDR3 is TGCGCCAGCAGCGTAGGGGCTGGCACCGGGGAGCTGTTTTTT.